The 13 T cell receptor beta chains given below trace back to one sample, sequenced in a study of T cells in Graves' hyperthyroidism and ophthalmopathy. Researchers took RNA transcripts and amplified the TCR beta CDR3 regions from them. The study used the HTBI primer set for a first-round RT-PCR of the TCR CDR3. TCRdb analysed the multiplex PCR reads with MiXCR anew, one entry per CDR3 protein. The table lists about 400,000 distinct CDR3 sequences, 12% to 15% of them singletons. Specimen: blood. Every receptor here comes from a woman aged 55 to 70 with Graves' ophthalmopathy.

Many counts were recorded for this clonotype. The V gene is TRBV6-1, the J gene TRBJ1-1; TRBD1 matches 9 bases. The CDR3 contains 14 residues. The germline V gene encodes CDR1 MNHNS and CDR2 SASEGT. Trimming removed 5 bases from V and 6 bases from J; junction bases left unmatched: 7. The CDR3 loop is CASSNRQGVSEAFF. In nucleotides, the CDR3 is TGTGCCAGCAGTAATCGACAGGGGGTCTCTGAAGCTTTCTTT.

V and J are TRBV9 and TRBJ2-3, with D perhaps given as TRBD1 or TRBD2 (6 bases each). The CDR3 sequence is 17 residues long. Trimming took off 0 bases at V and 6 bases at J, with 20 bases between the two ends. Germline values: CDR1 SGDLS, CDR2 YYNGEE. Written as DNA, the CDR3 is TGTGCCAGCAGCGTAGGGGGGCGTAGCGGCCAGCGGGATACGCAGTATTTT. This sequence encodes CASSVGGRSGQRDTQYF.

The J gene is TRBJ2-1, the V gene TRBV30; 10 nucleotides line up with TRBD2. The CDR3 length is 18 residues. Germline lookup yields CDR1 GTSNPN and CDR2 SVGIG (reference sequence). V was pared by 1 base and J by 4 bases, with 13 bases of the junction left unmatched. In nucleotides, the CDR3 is TGTGCCTGGAGTGAAGCGGGAGGGCCGAAAATAGGATACAATGAGCAGTTCTTC. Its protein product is CAWSEAGGPKIGYNEQFF.

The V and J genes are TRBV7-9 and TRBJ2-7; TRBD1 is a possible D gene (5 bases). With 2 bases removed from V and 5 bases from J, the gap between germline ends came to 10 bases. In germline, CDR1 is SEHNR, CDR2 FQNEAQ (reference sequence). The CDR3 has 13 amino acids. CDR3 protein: CASSLTGSHEQYF. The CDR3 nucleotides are TGTGCCAGCAGCTTAACAGGTAGCCACGAGCAGTACTTC. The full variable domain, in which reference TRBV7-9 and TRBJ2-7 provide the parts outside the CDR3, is DTGVSQNPRHKITKRGQNVTFRCDPISEHNRLYWYRQTLGQGPEFLTYFQNEAQLEKSRLLSDRFSAERPKGSFSTLEIQRTEQGDSAMYLCASSLTGSHEQYFGPGTRLTVT.

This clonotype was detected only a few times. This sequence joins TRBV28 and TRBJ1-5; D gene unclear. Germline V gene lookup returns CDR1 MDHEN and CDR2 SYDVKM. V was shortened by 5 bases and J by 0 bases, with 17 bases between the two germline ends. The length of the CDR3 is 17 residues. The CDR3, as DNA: TGTGCCAGCAGTCCCCCGGGCGGGGTACTTAGCAATCAGCCCCAGCATTTT. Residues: CASSPPGGVLSNQPQHF.

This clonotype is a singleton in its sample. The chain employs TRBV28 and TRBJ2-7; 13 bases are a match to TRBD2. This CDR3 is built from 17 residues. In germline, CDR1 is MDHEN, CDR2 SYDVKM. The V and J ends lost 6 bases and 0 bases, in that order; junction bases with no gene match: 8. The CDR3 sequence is CASRPLGLAGASYEQYF. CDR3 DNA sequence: TGTGCCAGCAGGCCGCTAGGACTAGCGGGGGCCTCCTACGAGCAGTACTTC.

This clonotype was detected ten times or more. The CDR3, as DNA: TGTGCCAGCAGGGCAGCCCGGAACACCGGGGAGCTGTTTTTT. It yields the protein CASRAARNTGELFF. The chain joins TRBV6-1 to TRBJ2-2; D is ambiguous. V was pared by 6 bases and J by 1 base, with 9 bases between. The CDR3 contains 14 residues. In germline, CDR1 is MNHNS, CDR2 SASEGT.

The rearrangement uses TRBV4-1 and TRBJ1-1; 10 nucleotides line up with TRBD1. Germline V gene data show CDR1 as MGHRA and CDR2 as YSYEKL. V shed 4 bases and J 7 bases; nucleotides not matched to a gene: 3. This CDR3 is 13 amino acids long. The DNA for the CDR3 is TGCGCCAGCAGCCGCGGACAGGGGGTTGAAGCTTTCTTT. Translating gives CASSRGQGVEAFF.

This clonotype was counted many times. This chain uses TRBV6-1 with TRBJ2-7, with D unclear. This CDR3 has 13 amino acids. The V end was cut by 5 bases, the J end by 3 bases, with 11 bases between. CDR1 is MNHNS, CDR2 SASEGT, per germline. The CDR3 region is CASSSLTFYEQYF. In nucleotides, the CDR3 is TGTGCCAGCAGTTCCCTTACCTTCTACGAGCAGTACTTC.

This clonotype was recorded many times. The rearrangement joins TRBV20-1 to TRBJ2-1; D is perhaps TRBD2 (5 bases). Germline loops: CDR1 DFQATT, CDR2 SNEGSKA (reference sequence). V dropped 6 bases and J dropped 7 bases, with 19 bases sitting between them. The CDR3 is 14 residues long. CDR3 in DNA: TGCAGTGCCCATTCCGGTGAGGGCCGGAATGAGCAGTTCTTC. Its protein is CSAHSGEGRNEQFF.

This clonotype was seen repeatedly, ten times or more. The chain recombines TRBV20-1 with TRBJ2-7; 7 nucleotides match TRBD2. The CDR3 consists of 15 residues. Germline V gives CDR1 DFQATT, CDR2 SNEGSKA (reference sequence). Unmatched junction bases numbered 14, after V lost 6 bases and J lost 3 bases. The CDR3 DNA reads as TGCAGTGCCTCAGCTGGCCTAGCGGCCCTCTACGAGCAGTACTTC. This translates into CSASAGLAALYEQYF.

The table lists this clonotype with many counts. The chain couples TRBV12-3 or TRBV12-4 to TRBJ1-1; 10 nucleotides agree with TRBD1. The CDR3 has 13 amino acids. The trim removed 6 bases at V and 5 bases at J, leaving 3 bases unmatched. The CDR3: CASRRQGATEAFF. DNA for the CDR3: TGTGCCAGCAGAAGACAGGGGGCGACTGAAGCTTTCTTT.

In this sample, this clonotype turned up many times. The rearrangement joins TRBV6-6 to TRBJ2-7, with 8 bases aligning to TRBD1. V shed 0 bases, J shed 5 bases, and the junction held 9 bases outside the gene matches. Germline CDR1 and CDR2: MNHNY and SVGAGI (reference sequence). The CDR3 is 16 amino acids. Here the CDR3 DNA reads TGTGCCAGCAGTTACTCGGACAGGGCAGGAGATCACGAGCAGTACTTC. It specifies CASSYSDRAGDHEQYF.